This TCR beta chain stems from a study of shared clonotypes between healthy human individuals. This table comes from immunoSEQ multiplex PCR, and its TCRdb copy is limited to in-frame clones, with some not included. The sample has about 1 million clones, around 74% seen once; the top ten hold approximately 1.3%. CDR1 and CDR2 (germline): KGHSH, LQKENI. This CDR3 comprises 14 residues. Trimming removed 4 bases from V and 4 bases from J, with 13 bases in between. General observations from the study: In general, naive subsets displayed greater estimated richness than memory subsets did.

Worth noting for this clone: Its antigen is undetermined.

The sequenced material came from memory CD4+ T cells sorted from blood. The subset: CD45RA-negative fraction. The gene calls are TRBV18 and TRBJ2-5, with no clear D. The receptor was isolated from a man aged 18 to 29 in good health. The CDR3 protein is CASSLGWAAETQYF. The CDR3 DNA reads TGTGCCAGCTCACTCGGGTGGGCGGCAGAGACCCAGTACTTC. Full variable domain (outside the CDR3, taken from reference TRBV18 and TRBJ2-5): NAGVMQNPRHLVRRRGQEARLRCSPMKGHSHVYWYRQLPEEGLKFMVYLQKENIIDESGMPKERFSAEFPKEGPSILRIQQVVRGDSAAYFCASSLGWAAETQYFGPGTRLLVL.